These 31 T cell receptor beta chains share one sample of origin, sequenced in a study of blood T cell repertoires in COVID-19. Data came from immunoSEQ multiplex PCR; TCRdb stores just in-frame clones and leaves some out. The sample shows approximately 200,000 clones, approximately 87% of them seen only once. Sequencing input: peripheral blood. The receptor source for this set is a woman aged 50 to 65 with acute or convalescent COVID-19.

CDR3 nucleotide sequence: TGTGCCAGTAGTGATGACTTCACAGATACGCAGTATTTT. It translates to CASSDDFTDTQYF. This chain connects TRBV19 to TRBJ2-3; D unclear. Germline CDR1 and CDR2: LNHDA and SQIVND (reference sequence). The CDR3 length is 13 residues. Trimming shortened V by 5 bases and J by 2 bases, and 8 bases separated the two germline ends.

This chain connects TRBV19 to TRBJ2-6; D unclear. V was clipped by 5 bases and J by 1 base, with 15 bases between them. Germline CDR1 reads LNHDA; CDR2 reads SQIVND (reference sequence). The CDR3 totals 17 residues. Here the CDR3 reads CASSPRGGSSGANVLTF. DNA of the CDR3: TGTGCCAGTAGTCCCCGAGGCGGATCGTCTGGGGCCAACGTCCTGACTTTC.

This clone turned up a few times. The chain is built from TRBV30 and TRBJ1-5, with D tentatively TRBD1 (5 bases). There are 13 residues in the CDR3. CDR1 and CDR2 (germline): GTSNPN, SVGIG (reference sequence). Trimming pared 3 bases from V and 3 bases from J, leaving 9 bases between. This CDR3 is CAWSPDINQPQHF. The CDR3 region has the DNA TGTGCCTGGAGCCCGGACATCAATCAGCCCCAGCATTTT.

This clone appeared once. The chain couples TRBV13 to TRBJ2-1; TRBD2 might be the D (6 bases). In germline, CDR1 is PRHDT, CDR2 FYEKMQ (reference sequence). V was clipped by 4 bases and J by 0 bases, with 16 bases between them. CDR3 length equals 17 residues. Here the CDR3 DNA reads TGTGCCAGCAGCTCAAACCCCGGGAGATACTCCTACAATGAGCAGTTCTTC. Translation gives CASSSNPGRYSYNEQFF.

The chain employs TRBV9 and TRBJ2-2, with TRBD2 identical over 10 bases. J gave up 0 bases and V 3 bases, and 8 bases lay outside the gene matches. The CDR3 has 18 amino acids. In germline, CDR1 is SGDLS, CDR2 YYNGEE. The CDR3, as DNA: TGTGCCAGCAGCGCGAGGACTAGCGGAACCGCGAACACCGGGGAGCTGTTTTTT. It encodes CASSARTSGTANTGELFF. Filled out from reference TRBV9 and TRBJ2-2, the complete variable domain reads DSGVTQTPKHLITATGQRVTLRCSPRSGDLSVYWYQQSLDQGLQFLIQYYNGEERAKGNILERFSAQQFPDLHSELNLSSLELGDSALYFCASSARTSGTANTGELFFGEGSRLTVL.

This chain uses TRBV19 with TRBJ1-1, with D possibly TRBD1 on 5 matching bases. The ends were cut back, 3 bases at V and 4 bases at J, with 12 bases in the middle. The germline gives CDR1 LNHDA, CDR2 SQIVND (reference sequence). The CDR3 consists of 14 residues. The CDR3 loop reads CASSIEQVGTEAFF. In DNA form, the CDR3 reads TGTGCCAGTAGTATCGAACAGGTGGGCACTGAAGCTTTCTTT.

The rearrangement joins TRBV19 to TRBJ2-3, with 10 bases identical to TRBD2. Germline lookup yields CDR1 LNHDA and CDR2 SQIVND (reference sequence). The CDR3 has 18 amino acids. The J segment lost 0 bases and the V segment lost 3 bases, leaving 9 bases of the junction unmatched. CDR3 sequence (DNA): TGTGCCAGTAGTATGTATGCTAGCGGGAGTGGTAGCACAGATACGCAGTATTTT. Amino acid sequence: CASSMYASGSGSTDTQYF.

This CDR3 is CASSVDRGLNSGNTIYF. In nucleotides, the CDR3 is TGTGCCAGCAGCGTTGACAGGGGCCTGAACTCTGGAAACACCATATATTTT. V gene TRBV13 combines with J gene TRBJ1-3; 8 bases align to TRBD1. Per germline, CDR1 PRHDT and CDR2 FYEKMQ (reference sequence). The CDR3 totals 17 residues. With 5 bases clipped from V and 0 bases from J, the junction kept 9 bases outside the gene matches.

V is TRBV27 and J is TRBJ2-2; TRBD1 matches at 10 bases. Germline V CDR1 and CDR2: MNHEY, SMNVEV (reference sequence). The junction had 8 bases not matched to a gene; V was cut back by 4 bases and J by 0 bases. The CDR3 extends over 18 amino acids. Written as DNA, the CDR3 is TGTGCCAGCAGTTGGGGACAGGGGACGGCATCGAACACCGGGGAGCTGTTTTTT. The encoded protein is CASSWGQGTASNTGELFF.

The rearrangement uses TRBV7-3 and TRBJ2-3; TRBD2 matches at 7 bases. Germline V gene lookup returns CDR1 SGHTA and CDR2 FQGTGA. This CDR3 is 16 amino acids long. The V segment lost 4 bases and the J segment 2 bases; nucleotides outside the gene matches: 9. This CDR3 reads CASSSQGGGNTDTQYF. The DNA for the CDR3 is TGTGCCAGCAGCTCCCAGGGCGGGGGAAACACAGATACGCAGTATTTT.

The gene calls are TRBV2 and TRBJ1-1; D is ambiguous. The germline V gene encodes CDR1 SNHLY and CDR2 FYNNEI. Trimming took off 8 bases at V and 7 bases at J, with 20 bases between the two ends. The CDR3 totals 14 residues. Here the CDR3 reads CASRKIEQSGEAFF. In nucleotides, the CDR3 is TGTGCCAGCCGGAAAATCGAGCAATCGGGTGAAGCTTTCTTT.

CDR3 sequence (DNA): TGTGCCAGCAGCCCTCTAGGGACAGGTATTACTTATGAAGCTTTCTTT. Residues: CASSPLGTGITYEAFF. The chain has TRBV7-2 and TRBJ1-1, with 8 bases matching TRBD1. The V gene end was trimmed by 5 bases and the J gene end by 7 bases; junction bases not matched to a gene: 15. The length of the CDR3 is 16 residues. Germline CDR1 and CDR2: SGHTA and FQGNSA.

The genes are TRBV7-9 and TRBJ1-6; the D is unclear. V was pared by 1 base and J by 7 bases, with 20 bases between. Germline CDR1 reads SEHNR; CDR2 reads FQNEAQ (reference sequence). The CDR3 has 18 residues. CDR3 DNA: TGTGCCAGCAGCTTAGAAAATACACCCGGAGTCGGGAATTCACCCCTCCACTTT. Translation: CASSLENTPGVGNSPLHF.

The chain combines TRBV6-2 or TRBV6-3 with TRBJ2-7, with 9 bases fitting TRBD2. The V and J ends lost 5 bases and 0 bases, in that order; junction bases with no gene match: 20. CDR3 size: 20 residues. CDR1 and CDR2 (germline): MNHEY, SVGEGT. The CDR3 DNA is TGTGCCAGCAGTCCGCCGTATAGCGGGAGAAAGGACGTTCCCTCCTACGAGCAGTACTTC. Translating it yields CASSPPYSGRKDVPSYEQYF.

CDR3 nucleotides: TGTGCCAGCAGCGTAGGCGGGACAGGGTGGACAGATACGCAGTATTTT. This gives the protein CASSVGGTGWTDTQYF. V and J are TRBV9 and TRBJ2-3, with 9 nucleotides matching TRBD1. CDR3 length equals 16 residues. V was clipped by 0 bases and J by 3 bases; unmatched bases: 5. Germline loops: CDR1 SGDLS, CDR2 YYNGEE.

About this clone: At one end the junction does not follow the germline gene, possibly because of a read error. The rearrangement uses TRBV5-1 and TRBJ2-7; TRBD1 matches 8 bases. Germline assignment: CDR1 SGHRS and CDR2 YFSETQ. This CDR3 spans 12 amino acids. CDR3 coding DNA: TGCGCCAGCAGCCCCGGACAGGGAATTTCTCTGTTC. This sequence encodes CASSPGQGISLF. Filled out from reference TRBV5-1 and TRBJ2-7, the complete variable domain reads KAGVTQTPRYLIKTRGQQVTLSCSPISGHRSVSWYQQTPGQGLQFLFEYFSETQRNKGNFPGRFSGRQFSNSRSEMNVSTLELGDSALYLCASSPGQGISLFGPGTRLTVT.

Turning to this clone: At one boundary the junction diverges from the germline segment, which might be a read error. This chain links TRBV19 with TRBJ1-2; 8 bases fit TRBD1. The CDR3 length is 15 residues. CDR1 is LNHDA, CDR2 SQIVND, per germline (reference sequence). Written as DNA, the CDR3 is TGTGCCAGTAGTCTAGACAGGGGATATGACTATGGCTACACCTTC. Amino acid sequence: CASSLDRGYDYGYTF. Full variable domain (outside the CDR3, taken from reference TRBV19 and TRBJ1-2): DGGITQSPKYLFRKEGQNVTLSCEQNLNHDAMYWYRQDPGQGLRLIYYSQIVNDFQKGDIAEGYSVSREKKESFPLTVTSAQKNPTAFYLCASSLDRGYDYGYTFGSGTRLTVV.

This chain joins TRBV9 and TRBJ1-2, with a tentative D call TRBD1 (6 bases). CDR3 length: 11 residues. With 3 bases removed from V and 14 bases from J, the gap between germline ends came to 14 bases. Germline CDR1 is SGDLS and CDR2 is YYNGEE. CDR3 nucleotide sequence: TGTGCCAGCAGCGGGTGGGAAGGGGGTACCTTC. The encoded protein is CASSGWEGGTF.

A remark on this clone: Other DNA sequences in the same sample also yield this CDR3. This CDR3 is CAWSVSSGYTF. CDR3 bases: TGTGCCTGGAGTGTCTCGAGTGGCTACACCTTC. The chain couples TRBV30 to TRBJ1-2; no clear D. The CDR3 has 11 amino acids. V lost 0 bases, J lost 7 bases, and 6 bases lay in between. CDR1 GTSNPN and CDR2 SVGIG come from the germline V gene (reference sequence).

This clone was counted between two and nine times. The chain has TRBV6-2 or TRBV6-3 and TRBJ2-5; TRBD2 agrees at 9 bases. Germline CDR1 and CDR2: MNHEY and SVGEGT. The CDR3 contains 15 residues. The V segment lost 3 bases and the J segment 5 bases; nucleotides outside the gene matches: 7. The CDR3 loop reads CASSYLAAGGETQYF. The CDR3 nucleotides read TGTGCCAGCAGTTATCTAGCGGCGGGAGGGGAGACCCAGTACTTC.

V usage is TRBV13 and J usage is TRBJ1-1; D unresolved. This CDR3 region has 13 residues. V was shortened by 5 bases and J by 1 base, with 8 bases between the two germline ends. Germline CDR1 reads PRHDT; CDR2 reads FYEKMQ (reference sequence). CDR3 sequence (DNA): TGTGCCAGCAGCGGCGGGAGGAACACTGAAGCTTTCTTT. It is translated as CASSGGRNTEAFF.

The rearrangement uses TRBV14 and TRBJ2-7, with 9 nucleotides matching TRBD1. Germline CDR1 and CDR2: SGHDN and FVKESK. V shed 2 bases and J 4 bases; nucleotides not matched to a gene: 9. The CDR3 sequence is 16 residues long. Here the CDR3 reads CASSQLDGTGRYEQYF. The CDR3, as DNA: TGTGCCAGCAGCCAACTAGATGGGACAGGGCGTTACGAGCAGTACTTC.

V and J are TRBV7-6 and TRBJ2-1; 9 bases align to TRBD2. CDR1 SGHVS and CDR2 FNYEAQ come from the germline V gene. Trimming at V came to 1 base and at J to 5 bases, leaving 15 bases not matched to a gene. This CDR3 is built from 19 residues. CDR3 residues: CASSLGMTSGLGFDNEQFF. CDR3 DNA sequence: TGTGCCAGCAGCTTAGGGATGACTAGCGGCTTGGGGTTCGACAATGAGCAGTTCTTC.

The CDR3 loop reads CASSPRTGAGNTIYF. Here the CDR3 DNA reads TGTGCCAGTAGTCCCCGGACAGGGGCCGGAAACACCATATATTTT. The chain employs TRBV19 and TRBJ1-3; 9 bases are a match to TRBD1. This CDR3 is 15 amino acids long. CDR1 is LNHDA, CDR2 SQIVND, per germline (reference sequence). The J segment lost 4 bases and the V segment lost 5 bases, leaving 6 bases of the junction unmatched.

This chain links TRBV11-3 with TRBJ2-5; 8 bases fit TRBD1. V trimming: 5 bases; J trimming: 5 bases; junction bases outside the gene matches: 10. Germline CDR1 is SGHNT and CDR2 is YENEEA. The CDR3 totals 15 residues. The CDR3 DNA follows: TGTGCCAGCAGCCTCGGACAGGGTAGGGTCGAGACCCAGTACTTC. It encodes CASSLGQGRVETQYF.

DNA for the CDR3: TGCGCCAGCAGCCCTACGCTAGCGGAGATAGCCAAAAACATTCAGTACTTC. The encoded protein is CASSPTLAEIAKNIQYF. This chain joins TRBV4-3 and TRBJ2-4; 7 positions agree with TRBD2. V trimming: 4 bases; J trimming: 0 bases; junction bases outside the gene matches: 9. The germline V gene encodes CDR1 LGHNA and CDR2 YSLEER. The CDR3 is made up of 17 amino acids.

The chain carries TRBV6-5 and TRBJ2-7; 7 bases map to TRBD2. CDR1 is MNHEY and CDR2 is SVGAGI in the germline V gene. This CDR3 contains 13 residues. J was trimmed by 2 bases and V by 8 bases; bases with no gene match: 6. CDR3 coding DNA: TGTGCCAGCTGTAGCGGGTCCACCTACGAGCAGTACTTC. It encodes CASCSGSTYEQYF.

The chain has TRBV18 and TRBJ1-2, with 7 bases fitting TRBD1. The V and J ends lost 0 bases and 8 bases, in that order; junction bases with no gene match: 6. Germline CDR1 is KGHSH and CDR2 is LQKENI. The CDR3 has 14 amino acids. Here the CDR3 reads CASSPPGTGVGYTF. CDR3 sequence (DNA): TGTGCCAGCTCACCACCGGGAACAGGGGTGGGCTACACCTTC.

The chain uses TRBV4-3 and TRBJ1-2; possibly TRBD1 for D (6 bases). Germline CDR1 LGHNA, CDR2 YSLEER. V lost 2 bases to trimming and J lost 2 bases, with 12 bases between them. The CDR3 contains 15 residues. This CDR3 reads CASSQSHTGNYGYTF. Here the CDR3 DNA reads TGCGCCAGCAGCCAATCTCACACAGGGAACTATGGCTACACCTTC.

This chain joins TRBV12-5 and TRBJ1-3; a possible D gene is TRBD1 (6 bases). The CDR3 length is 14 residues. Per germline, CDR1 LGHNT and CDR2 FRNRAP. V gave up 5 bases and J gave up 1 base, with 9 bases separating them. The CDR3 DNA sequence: TGTGCTAGTGGTGACACAGGGTCTGGAAACACCATATATTTT. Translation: CASGDTGSGNTIYF.

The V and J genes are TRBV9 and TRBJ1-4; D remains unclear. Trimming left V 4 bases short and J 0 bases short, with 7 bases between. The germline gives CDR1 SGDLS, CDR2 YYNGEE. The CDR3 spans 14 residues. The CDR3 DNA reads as TGTGCCAGCAGCCCAACTGCAACTAATGAAAAACTGTTTTTT. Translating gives CASSPTATNEKLFF. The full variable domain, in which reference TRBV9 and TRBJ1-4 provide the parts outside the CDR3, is DSGVTQTPKHLITATGQRVTLRCSPRSGDLSVYWYQQSLDQGLQFLIQYYNGEERAKGNILERFSAQQFPDLHSELNLSSLELGDSALYFCASSPTATNEKLFFGSGTQLSVL.